The 16 T cell receptor beta chains presented below share a single source sample, sequenced in a study of cytomegalovirus exposure and HLA in healthy donors (TCRdb year 2017). Receptor libraries were prepared by the immunoSEQ multiplex PCR assay. The multiplex PCR relied on a mix of 60 forward primers for TCR Vbeta segments and 13 reverse primers for TCR Jbeta segments. Sourced from immuneACCESS, this table was stored by TCRdb with only in-frame sequences that have V and J called. A share of the clones is absent; for the studies checked, an unresolved V gene accounts for under half, and the remainder has no known explanation. In all, the sample holds 100,000 to 150,000 clones, and approximately 71% of those were seen once. The ten biggest clones cover under 3.5% of the sample. The sample was PBMCs. The receptors were gathered from a woman in her 50s in good health and CMV-seronegative.

This chain uses TRBV2 with TRBJ2-3, with 9 bases lining up with TRBD2. The length of the CDR3 is 17 residues. The V gene's germline CDR1 is SNHLY and CDR2 FYNNEI. V gave up 0 bases and J gave up 5 bases; unmatched junction bases: 9. CDR3 DNA: TGTGCCAGCAGTGAAGCGCTGTTTGGTAGCGGGAGAGATACGCAGTATTTT. Protein: CASSEALFGSGRDTQYF.

This clone occurred a few times. This chain joins TRBV5-1 and TRBJ1-3; D not certain. From germline, CDR1 is SGHRS and CDR2 YFSETQ. Trimming removed 4 bases at V and 2 bases at J, with 16 bases between. The CDR3 extends over 16 amino acids. CDR3 sequence (DNA): TGCGCCAGCAGCCAGGTGCCTCAGAGTACTGGAAACACCATATATTTT. This sequence encodes CASSQVPQSTGNTIYF.

The chain joins TRBV2 to TRBJ2-5; D may be TRBD1 (5 bases). This CDR3 spans 14 amino acids. Between the trimmed V and J ends, which lost 3 bases and 5 bases, there was a span of 13 bases. Looked up from germline, CDR1 is SNHLY and CDR2 is FYNNEI. CDR3 nucleotides: TGTGCCAGCAGTGAGGGGCGTAATGGGGAGACCCAGTACTTC. It translates to CASSEGRNGETQYF. Combining the CDR3 with reference TRBV2 and TRBJ2-5 gives the whole variable domain EPEVTQTPSHQVTQMGQEVILRCVPISNHLYFYWYRQILGQKVEFLVSFYNNEISEKSEIFDDQFSVERPDGSNFTLKIRSTKLEDSAMYFCASSEGRNGETQYFGPGTRLLVL.

The rearrangement joins TRBV2 to TRBJ1-5; perhaps TRBD1 as D (5 bases). Germline V gene lookup returns CDR1 SNHLY and CDR2 FYNNEI. The CDR3 covers 15 residues. Trimming left V 6 bases short and J 8 bases short, with 20 bases between. CDR3 region: CASSFGGWGMEPQHF. CDR3 sequence (DNA): TGTGCCAGCAGCTTCGGGGGATGGGGGATGGAGCCCCAGCATTTT. The variable domain in full, with the rest retrieved from reference TRBV2 and TRBJ1-5, is EPEVTQTPSHQVTQMGQEVILRCVPISNHLYFYWYRQILGQKVEFLVSFYNNEISEKSEIFDDQFSVERPDGSNFTLKIRSTKLEDSAMYFCASSFGGWGMEPQHFGDGTRLSIL.

The sample holds many counts of this clone. J is TRBJ2-3 and V is TRBV6-5, with 11 positions matching TRBD2. In germline, CDR1 is MNHEY, CDR2 SVGAGI. J gave up 10 bases and V 0 bases, and 6 bases lay outside the gene matches. This CDR3 is 15 amino acids long. CDR3 sequence: CASSYSMGLAESQYF. The CDR3 DNA reads TGTGCCAGCAGTTACTCGATGGGACTAGCGGAATCGCAGTATTTT.

V usage is TRBV2 and J usage is TRBJ2-1; 7 nucleotides align to TRBD2. Trimming at V came to 7 bases and at J to 4 bases, leaving 7 bases not matched to a gene. Germline V gives CDR1 SNHLY, CDR2 FYNNEI. The CDR3 is 14 residues long. Here the CDR3 DNA reads TGTGCCAGCAAGGGCGGGAGTGGATACAATGAGCAGTTCTTC. Translating it yields CASKGGSGYNEQFF.

This clone showed up just once. The gene calls are TRBV30 and TRBJ1-4; D call uncertain. The CDR3 consists of 15 residues. V lost 3 bases, J lost 3 bases, and 14 bases lay in between. The V gene's germline CDR1 is GTSNPN and CDR2 SVGIG (reference sequence). CDR3 bases: TGTGCCTGGAGCGCCCAGAGGAGGTCTAATGAAAAACTGTTTTTT. Encoded protein: CAWSAQRRSNEKLFF.

This clone was detected only a few times. V usage is TRBV18 and J usage is TRBJ1-5, with TRBD1 identical over 7 bases. Germline CDR1 reads KGHSH; CDR2 reads LQKENI. The V gene end was trimmed by 3 bases and the J gene end by 6 bases; junction bases not matched to a gene: 5. The CDR3 runs 14 residues. CDR3 bases: TGTGCCAGCTCACCGGAGACAGGGAGTCAGCCCCAGCATTTT. Translating gives CASSPETGSQPQHF. Looking up the rest from reference TRBV18 and TRBJ1-5 gives the full variable domain: NAGVMQNPRHLVRRRGQEARLRCSPMKGHSHVYWYRQLPEEGLKFMVYLQKENIIDESGMPKERFSAEFPKEGPSILRIQQVVRGDSAAYFCASSPETGSQPQHFGDGTRLSIL.

The chain combines TRBV6-6 with TRBJ2-1, with 7 bases aligning to TRBD2. The CDR3 sequence is 12 residues long. Germline V gene lookup returns CDR1 MNHNY and CDR2 SVGAGI (reference sequence). After removal of 6 bases from V and 10 bases from J, the junction contained 6 bases not matched to a gene. CDR3 DNA sequence: TGTGCCAGCAGCCGGCGGGAGAGCGAGCAGTTCTTC. Its translation: CASSRRESEQFF.

This chain uses TRBV7-9 with TRBJ2-7; D possibly corresponds to TRBD2 (5 bases). Trimming took off 5 bases at V and 3 bases at J, with 14 bases between the two ends. This CDR3 region has 14 residues. Germline V gene lookup returns CDR1 SEHNR and CDR2 FQNEAQ (reference sequence). CDR3: CASSPIRGSYEQYF. The CDR3 bases are TGTGCCAGCAGCCCGATAAGAGGGAGCTACGAGCAGTACTTC.

The chain carries TRBV19 and TRBJ2-3; tentative D call: TRBD2 (6 bases). This CDR3 is built from 15 residues. Germline V gene sequence: CDR1 LNHDA, CDR2 SQIVND (reference sequence). V shed 6 bases and J shed 4 bases, with 17 bases lying between them. The CDR3, as DNA: TGTGCCAGTAGGAATCCGGGACTCGGGGCAGATACGCAGTATTTT. Translating it yields CASRNPGLGADTQYF.

This clone was detected a few times. The V gene is TRBV2, the J gene TRBJ2-3, with 8 bases fitting TRBD1. After removal of 6 bases from V and 2 bases from J, the junction contained 4 bases not matched to a gene. This CDR3 contains 14 residues. CDR1 is SNHLY, CDR2 FYNNEI, per germline. As DNA, the CDR3 is TGTGCCAGCAGAGGGGACAGGACCACAGATACGCAGTATTTT. Translating gives CASRGDRTTDTQYF.

The genes are TRBV27 and TRBJ1-5, with 8 bases aligning to TRBD1. V gave up 5 bases and J gave up 7 bases; unmatched junction bases: 7. CDR3 length equals 14 residues. The germline CDR1 and CDR2 sequences are MNHEY and SMNVEV (reference sequence). The CDR3 bases are TGTGCCAGCAGTCTGACAGGGGCCTGGCAGCCCCAGCATTTT. The encoded protein is CASSLTGAWQPQHF.

This clone has a handful of counts. The V call is TRBV28, the J call TRBJ1-5; D is unresolved. The CDR3 is 18 residues long. CDR1 is MDHEN, CDR2 SYDVKM, per germline. The ends were cut back, 5 bases at V and 5 bases at J, with 25 bases in the middle. In DNA, the CDR3 is TGTGCCAGCAGTCTTTCTCCGGGCCTAGGGAGCGGAGATCAGCCCCAGCATTTT. Its protein is CASSLSPGLGSGDQPQHF. Filled out from reference TRBV28 and TRBJ1-5, the complete variable domain reads DVKVTQSSRYLVKRTGEKVFLECVQDMDHENMFWYRQDPGLGLRLIYFSYDVKMKEKGDIPEGYSVSREKKERFSLILESASTNQTSMYLCASSLSPGLGSGDQPQHFGDGTRLSIL.

The DNA for the CDR3 is TGTGCCAGCATCCGAGCGAGCGGGAGAACCGGGGAGCTGTTTTTT. The encoded protein is CASIRASGRTGELFF. The chain links TRBV5-5 to TRBJ2-2, with TRBD2 matching over 8 bases. Germline lookup yields CDR1 SGHKS and CDR2 YYEKEE (reference sequence). The CDR3 runs 15 residues. Unmatched junction bases numbered 9, after V lost 6 bases and J lost 5 bases.

V gene TRBV19 combines with J gene TRBJ1-5; 8 bases are shared with TRBD1. CDR1 and CDR2 from the germline V gene are LNHDA and SQIVND (reference sequence). The CDR3 length is 12 residues. The ends lost 5 bases at V and 15 bases at J; junction bases unmatched: 9. The CDR3 sequence is CASSLLTGAPHF. CDR3 coding DNA: TGTGCCAGTAGTCTCCTGACAGGGGCCCCGCATTTT.